This is a list of T cell receptor beta chains from one sample in a study of blood T cell repertoires in COVID-19. Some clones are missing from TCRdb's copy, which holds only in-frame ones; the method was immunoSEQ multiplex PCR. The sample has 150,000 or so clones, around three quarters seen once; the top ten hold roughly 1.7%. Sequencing was done on a sample of peripheral blood. The receptor set was obtained from a man at least 80 years old with acute or convalescent COVID-19. The CDR3 runs from the conserved cysteine through the conserved F or W. D genes are given only for firm matches.

CDR3nt: TGCGCCAGCAGCCAAGATCTAGCGGGGAGCCCTAGCACAGATACGCAGTATTTT
CDR3aa: CASSQDLAGSPSTDTQYF
j_gene: TRBJ2-3
d_gene: TRBD2
v_gene: TRBV4-3

CDR3nt: TGTGCCAGCAGCTTGCGGGACGGCCATGGCTACACCTTC
CDR3aa: CASSLRDGHGYTF
j_gene: TRBJ1-2
d_gene: NA
v_gene: TRBV7-9

CDR3nt: TGTGCCAGCAGCTTAGTGTCTAGCGGGGGCACAGATACGCAGTATTTT
CDR3aa: CASSLVSSGGTDTQYF
j_gene: TRBJ2-3
d_gene: TRBD2
v_gene: TRBV7-2

CDR3nt: TGTGCCAGCAGTTTGGGACAGGGGAAGAATGAGCAGTTCTTC
CDR3aa: CASSLGQGKNEQFF
j_gene: TRBJ2-1
d_gene: TRBD1
v_gene: TRBV28

CDR3nt: TGTGCCAGTACTGAAATAGGGGGGGGCCGTTCACCCCTCCACTTT
CDR3aa: CASTEIGGGRSPLHF
j_gene: TRBJ1-6
d_gene: NA
v_gene: TRBV19

CDR3nt: TGCGCCAGCAGCCCACCTACCCTAACTAGCACAGATACGCAGTATTTT
CDR3aa: CASSPPTLTSTDTQYF
j_gene: TRBJ2-3
d_gene: NA
v_gene: TRBV5-1

CDR3nt: TGTGCCAGCAGCTTGGGACTAGGGCTCGGAAACACCATATATTTT
CDR3aa: CASSLGLGLGNTIYF
j_gene: TRBJ1-3
d_gene: NA
v_gene: TRBV5-4

CDR3nt: TGTGCCAGCAGCCCACTAGAGGCAGAGACCCAGTACTTC
CDR3aa: CASSPLEAETQYF
j_gene: TRBJ2-5
d_gene: NA
v_gene: TRBV27

CDR3nt: TGTGCCAGCAGCCCCGGGACAGCCAATTACAATGAGCAGTTCTTC
CDR3aa: CASSPGTANYNEQFF
j_gene: TRBJ2-1
d_gene: TRBD1
v_gene: TRBV5-6

CDR3nt: TGTGCCAGCTCACCACGGGGAGGGGTTAAAGCTTTCTTT
CDR3aa: CASSPRGGVKAFF
j_gene: TRBJ1-1
d_gene: NA
v_gene: TRBV18

CDR3nt: TGTGCCAGCAGCCACCCTGCGGGGGACTCTGGAAACACCATATATTTT
CDR3aa: CASSHPAGDSGNTIYF
j_gene: TRBJ1-3
d_gene: NA
v_gene: TRBV4-2

CDR3nt: TGTGCCAGCATCCTACAGGGAGTAGCTTTCTTT
CDR3aa: CASILQGVAFF
j_gene: TRBJ1-1
d_gene: NA
v_gene: TRBV5-4

CDR3nt: TGTGCCAGCGGGTCTAGCGGGGGGGCCGGGGATGAGCAGTTCTTC
CDR3aa: CASGSSGGAGDEQFF
j_gene: TRBJ2-1
d_gene: TRBD2
v_gene: TRBV5-8